The 21 T cell receptor beta chains below come from one sample, sequenced in a study of blood T cells in healthy people across ages. A second PCR of roughly 7 to 11 cycles used a sample-barcoded 5' primer and a J-beta primer mix. TCRdb itself ran the 5' RACE reads through MiXCR, one entry per CDR3 protein. The sample carries more than 450,000 distinct CDR3 sequences, roughly a quarter recorded once. The sample also formed part of further work on T cells of mothers and their children.

Material: blood. All receptors derive from a boy aged 2 to 9 in good health.

This clonotype was seen many times. In DNA form, the CDR3 reads TGCAGCGTCCGGGACAGCGGAGCCTATGGCTACACCTTC. As protein: CSVRDSGAYGYTF. This chain joins TRBV29-1 and TRBJ1-2; 7 positions match TRBD1. V dropped 6 bases and J dropped 4; count of bases not matched to a gene: 8. Germline loops: CDR1 SQVTM, CDR2 ANQGSEA. This CDR3 contains 13 residues.

The rearrangement joins TRBV7-6 to TRBJ2-5, with a weak D call TRBD2 (7 bases). Trimming left V 3 bases short and J 1 base short, with 12 bases between. The CDR3 consists of 15 residues. Germline values: CDR1 SGHVS, CDR2 FNYEAQ. CDR3 coding DNA: TGTGCCAGCAGCTTGGGCGGGGGCTTCCAAGAGACCCAGTACTTC. It codes for CASSLGGGFQETQYF.

This clonotype was detected a few times. The chain joins TRBV20-1 to TRBJ2-6; D gene uncertain. The CDR3 totals 14 residues. Germline V CDR1 and CDR2: DFQATT, SNEGSKA (reference sequence). V lost 3 bases to trimming and J lost 4 bases, with 10 bases between them. In DNA form, the CDR3 reads TGCAGTGCTAGTCAAGTTATAGGGGCCAACGTCCTGACTTTC. Encoded protein: CSASQVIGANVLTF.

This clonotype was detected a few times. The chain employs TRBV20-1 and TRBJ1-2; a weak D match, TRBD1 (6 bases). Per the germline V gene, CDR1 is DFQATT and CDR2 is SNEGSKA (reference sequence). V was clipped by 2 bases and J by 8 bases, with 12 bases between them. The CDR3 sequence is 12 residues long. The CDR3 loop reads CSARQGTRGYTF. The CDR3 nucleotides are TGCAGTGCTAGACAGGGGACTCGGGGCTACACCTTC.

The V gene is TRBV7-2, the J gene TRBJ1-3; 7 positions agree with TRBD1. V lost 5 bases and J lost 4; bases outside the gene matches: 2. Germline CDR1 reads SGHTA; CDR2 reads FQGNSA. There are 13 residues in the CDR3. The CDR3 region has the DNA TGTGCCAGCAGCGAGGGACAGGGAAACACCATATATTTT. Encoded protein: CASSEGQGNTIYF.

This rearrangement joins TRBV11-1 to TRBJ1-2; D unclear. In germline, CDR1 is SGHAT, CDR2 FQDESV (reference sequence). The CDR3 consists of 15 residues. V lost 5 bases, J lost 8 bases, and 21 bases lay in between. CDR3 residues: CASSPPRSSFYGYTF. The CDR3 region has the DNA TGTGCCAGCAGCCCCCCCCGCTCATCGTTCTACGGCTACACCTTC.

The V and J genes are TRBV6-6 and TRBJ1-1; 7 positions agree with TRBD1. Germline V lookup: CDR1 MNHNY, CDR2 SVGAGI (reference sequence). The CDR3 has 14 amino acids. V trimming: 3 bases; J trimming: 1 base; junction bases outside the gene matches: 2. This CDR3 reads CASSYTGANTEAFF. In nucleotides, the CDR3 is TGTGCCAGCAGTTATACAGGGGCGAACACTGAAGCTTTCTTT.

This clonotype has a handful of counts. J is TRBJ2-3 and V is TRBV5-1, with 10 positions matching TRBD1. V trimming: 5 bases; J trimming: 6 bases; junction bases outside the gene matches: 6. The CDR3 is 14 residues long. Germline V lookup: CDR1 SGHRS, CDR2 YFSETQ. This CDR3 is CASSRRGQGDTQYF. The CDR3 DNA is TGCGCCAGCAGTCGCCGGGGACAGGGGGATACGCAGTATTTT.

J is TRBJ2-5 and V is TRBV12-3 or TRBV12-4; 7 nucleotides match TRBD2. The CDR3 has 13 amino acids. J was trimmed by 5 bases and V by 3 bases; bases with no gene match: 3. The CDR3 loop is CASSFRAGETQYF. In DNA form, the CDR3 reads TGTGCCAGCAGTTTTAGAGCGGGGGAGACCCAGTACTTC.

There are a few counts of this clonotype. V is TRBV5-1 and J is TRBJ1-2; D unresolved. The germline CDR1 and CDR2 sequences are SGHRS and YFSETQ. The CDR3 covers 13 residues. V was cut by 4 bases and J by 0 bases, with 7 bases left in between. The CDR3 DNA follows: TGCGCCAGCAGCCGAGAATCTAACTATGGCTACACCTTC. It translates to CASSRESNYGYTF.

This clonotype was seen only a few times. The chain uses TRBV6-5 and TRBJ2-3; 10 bases map to TRBD2. Unmatched junction bases numbered 5, after V lost 7 bases and J lost 4 bases. CDR3 length: 14 residues. CDR1 and CDR2 from the germline V gene are MNHEY and SVGAGI. For the CDR3, the DNA is TGTGCCAGCAATCGAGCGGGGGGGCCAGATACGCAGTATTTT. Protein: CASNRAGGPDTQYF.

V is TRBV27 and J is TRBJ1-1; 7 bases match TRBD1. Germline V CDR1 and CDR2: MNHEY, SMNVEV (reference sequence). Trimming took 1 base from V and 4 from J; bases not matched to a gene: 3. The CDR3 spans 14 residues. CDR3 region: CASSLYSGGTEAFF. The CDR3 coding sequence is TGTGCCAGCAGTTTATATTCAGGGGGCACTGAAGCTTTCTTT.

The chain joins TRBV28 to TRBJ1-5; D gene uncertain. The CDR3 runs 16 residues. V was pared by 2 bases and J by 0 bases, with 11 bases between. Germline CDR1 and CDR2: MDHEN and SYDVKM. The DNA for the CDR3 is TGTGCCAGCAGTTTAGGGCAGGACTATAGCAATCAGCCCCAGCATTTT. Protein sequence: CASSLGQDYSNQPQHF.

The chain carries TRBV7-9 and TRBJ2-3; 7 bases map to TRBD2. The CDR3 loop spans 19 amino acids. The V gene end was trimmed by 3 bases and the J gene end by 0 bases; junction bases not matched to a gene: 15. In germline, CDR1 is SEHNR, CDR2 FQNEAQ (reference sequence). The CDR3 here is CASSLGGRQGLLSTDTQYF. In DNA form, the CDR3 reads TGTGCCAGCAGCTTGGGAGGGCGCCAGGGACTACTGAGCACAGATACGCAGTATTTT. Filled out from reference TRBV7-9 and TRBJ2-3, the complete variable domain reads DTGVSQNPRHKITKRGQNVTFRCDPISEHNRLYWYRQTLGQGPEFLTYFQNEAQLEKSRLLSDRFSAERPKGSFSTLEIQRTEQGDSAMYLCASSLGGRQGLLSTDTQYFGPGTRLTVL.

This clonotype was seen more than once but under ten times. V and J are TRBV24-1 and TRBJ1-1; D call uncertain. Trimming cost V 0 bases and J 0 bases, with 13 bases left between them. The length of the CDR3 is 17 residues. Germline V gene lookup returns CDR1 KGHDR and CDR2 SFDVKD. The CDR3 loop reads CATSDLLPWGMNTEAFF. The DNA for the CDR3 is TGTGCCACCAGTGATTTGCTTCCCTGGGGAATGAACACTGAAGCTTTCTTT.

The chain links TRBV7-2 to TRBJ2-3; TRBD2 matches 11 bases. The CDR3 has 15 amino acids. In germline, CDR1 is SGHTA, CDR2 FQGNSA. The V and J ends lost 5 bases and 5 bases, in that order; junction bases with no gene match: 6. The CDR3 spells CASSLTSGEVDTQYF. CDR3 DNA: TGTGCCAGCAGCCTGACTAGCGGGGAGGTAGATACGCAGTATTTT.

The rearrangement links TRBV20-1 to TRBJ1-1; no clear D. The ends were cut back, 5 bases at V and 3 bases at J, with 13 bases in the middle. CDR3 length equals 13 residues. Germline-derived CDR1 and CDR2 are DFQATT and SNEGSKA (reference sequence). CDR3 nucleotide sequence: TGCAGTGCTCAGGCGGACGCCCACACTGAAGCTTTCTTT. This gives the protein CSAQADAHTEAFF.

The CDR3 sequence is CASSTKGRPWQETQYF. CDR3 in DNA: TGTGCCAGCAGTACAAAGGGCCGCCCGTGGCAAGAGACCCAGTACTTC. This chain joins TRBV12-3 or TRBV12-4 and TRBJ2-5, with no clear D. This CDR3 comprises 16 residues. V was cut by 5 bases and J by 2 bases, with 18 bases left in between.

This clonotype was counted a few times. The V gene is TRBV2, the J gene TRBJ1-6, with 7 bases identical to TRBD1. V shed 8 bases and J 4 bases; nucleotides not matched to a gene: 5. The CDR3 has 14 amino acids. Germline assignment: CDR1 SNHLY and CDR2 FYNNEI. CDR3 bases: TGTGCCAGCTACGGACAGGAGTATAATTCACCCCTCCACTTT. Residues: CASYGQEYNSPLHF.

This clonotype was seen only a few times. The chain combines TRBV30 with TRBJ2-7; D is possibly TRBD2 (5 bases). V was cut by 3 bases and J by 6 bases, with 12 bases left in between. The CDR3 is 12 residues long. Germline V CDR1 and CDR2: GTSNPN, SVGIG (reference sequence). The CDR3: CAWSRSESEQYF. CDR3 DNA sequence: TGTGCCTGGAGCCGTAGCGAAAGCGAGCAGTACTTC. Together with reference TRBV30 and TRBJ2-7, the CDR3 gives the full variable domain: SQTIHQWPATLVQPVGSPLSLECTVEGTSNPNLYWYRQAAGRGLQLLFYSVGIGQISSEVPQNLSASRPQDRQFILSSKKLLLSDSGFYLCAWSRSESEQYFGPGTRLTVT.

V usage is TRBV6-1 and J usage is TRBJ2-4; 16 bases are shared with TRBD2. Trimming cost V 6 bases and J 2 bases; bases outside gene matches: 7. CDR3 size: 18 residues. Looked up from germline, CDR1 is MNHNS and CDR2 is SASEGT. CDR3 DNA sequence: TGTGCCAGCAGAGCCGGGACTAGCGGGAGGGGTACCAAAAACATTCAGTACTTC. Translating gives CASRAGTSGRGTKNIQYF.